These T cell receptor beta chains were read from a single sample in a study of cytomegalovirus exposure and HLA in healthy donors. Data came from immunoSEQ multiplex PCR; TCRdb stores just in-frame clones and leaves some out. In the table there are 100,000 to 150,000 clones, about 80% of which are singletons. The sequencing input was PBMCs. The source of these receptors is a man aged 30 to 45 in good health and CMV-seropositive. Each CDR3 is given with its conserved first and last residue. The D gene is left open where the match is weak. Only some rows state a clone size, as once, few, many or a class for expanded clones.

. TRBJ2-2 TRBV28 TRBD2 TGTGCCAGCAGTTTGGTAGCGGGGTGGCCGAACACCGGGGAGCTGTTTTTT CASSLVAGWPNTGELFF
. TRBJ1-1 TRBV6-5 . TGTGCCAGCAGTCGGCACACCCGACTGGAAGCTTTCTTT CASSRHTRLEAFF
. TRBJ1-1 TRBV2 . TGTGCCAGCAGCGAATCCAGGGCAGTGAACACTGAAGCTTTCTTT CASSESRAVNTEAFF
. TRBJ2-3 TRBV13 TRBD2 TGTGCCAGCGATCAAGCGGGAGGCCCAGATACGCAGTATTTT CASDQAGGPDTQYF
. TRBJ2-2 TRBV27 TRBD1 TGTGCCAGCAGGAATCGGGACAGGGGAGTCACCGGGGAGCTGTTTTTT CASRNRDRGVTGELFF
. TRBJ2-7 TRBV5-1 TRBD2 TGCGCCAGCAGCTTAGCGGGAGGTAGGACTTCGGGGTACGAGCAGTACTTC CASSLAGGRTSGYEQYF
. TRBJ2-5 TRBV11-1 TRBD2 TGTGCCAGCAGCACCAATCGGGGGGGACTCCAAGAGACCCAGTACTTC CASSTNRGGLQETQYF
. TRBJ2-3 TRBV7-9 . TGTGCCAGCAGCTTTGGGGGAGGAGAAACAGATACGCAGTATTTT CASSFGGGETDTQYF
few TRBJ1-2 TRBV10-3 TRBD1 TGTGCCATCAGGGGGACAGATCAGGGGTATGGCTACACCTTC CAIRGTDQGYGYTF
. TRBJ2-7 TRBV7-2 TRBD1 TGTGCCAGCAGCCTAGGACAGGGGAGCTCCTACGAGCAGTACTTC CASSLGQGSSYEQYF
. TRBJ2-5 TRBV9 . TGTGCCAGCAGCTCCATGGGCGGAGGAGAGACCCAGTACTTC CASSSMGGGETQYF
few TRBJ2-7 TRBV29-1 . TGCAGCGTTGAAGCCCCGGGTGGAAATAGCGAGCAGTACTTC CSVEAPGGNSEQYF
. TRBJ2-1 TRBV5-4 TRBD1 TGTGCCAGCAGCCCGGGACAGAGCAATGAGCAGTTCTTC CASSPGQSNEQFF
. TRBJ1-4 TRBV5-1 . TGCGCCAGCAGCTCTCCAGGGGCGAAGGGTGAAAAACTGTTTTTT CASSSPGAKGEKLFF
. TRBJ2-7 TRBV28 . TGTGCCAGCAGTTTATCCAACAGGAACTACGAGCAGTACTTC CASSLSNRNYEQYF
. TRBJ2-7 TRBV9 . TGTGCCAGCAGCGTGGGGGGGCCCACTTCCTACGAGCAGTACTTC CASSVGGPTSYEQYF
few TRBJ2-7 TRBV6-1 . TGTGCCAGCAGGGCACAGGGCGAGGGGTCCTACGAGCAGTACTTC CASRAQGEGSYEQYF
once TRBJ2-1 TRBV29-1 TRBD1 TGCAGCGCCGGCGTGCCAGGGGGAAATGAGCAGTTCTTC CSAGVPGGNEQFF
. TRBJ1-4 TRBV18 . TGTGCCAGCTCACAGCAGGGCATTAATGAAAAACTGTTTTTT CASSQQGINEKLFF
. TRBJ1-1 TRBV19 . TGTGCCAGTAGTACGCTATTAAACACTGAAGCTTTCTTT CASSTLLNTEAFF
. TRBJ2-7 TRBV6-5 TRBD2 TGTGCCAGCCGGATAGCGGGGGGGGTCCACGAGCAGTACTTC CASRIAGGVHEQYF
. TRBJ1-3 TRBV18 . TGTGCCAGCTCACACAACTTTCAGGGCTCTGGAAACACCATATATTTT CASSHNFQGSGNTIYF
medium-sized TRBJ2-1 TRBV6-1 TRBD2 TGTGCCAGCAGTGAAGCCGGGGGGGGTGCCTACAATGAGCAGTTCTTC CASSEAGGGAYNEQFF